The sequence of this TCR beta chain was determined in a study of technical replicates of blood from a few donors. Generated by immunoSEQ multiplex PCR, the TCRdb table keeps only in-frame clones and is missing some. This sample has some 66,000 clones, with 98% found just once. This CDR3 spans 13 amino acids. The germline CDR1 and CDR2 sequences are MGHDK and SYGVNS. Trimming cost V 4 bases and J 11 bases, with 14 bases left between them. The V and J genes are TRBV25-1 and TRBJ1-4, with D tentatively TRBD1 (5 bases). This sequence originates from a human donor in good health. The material sequenced was T cells isolated from PBMCs. The CDR3 DNA is TGTGCCAGCAGTGGGGCAGGGATCTGGAAACTGTTTTTT. Protein product: CASSGAGIWKLFF.